A selection of T cell receptor beta chains follows, all from one sample in a study of shared clonotypes between healthy human individuals. This table comes from immunoSEQ multiplex PCR, and its TCRdb copy is limited to in-frame clones, with some not included. The sample contains 550,000 to 800,000 clones, 90% of which appear only once. Specimen: memory CD8+ T cells from PBMCs. The receptors were sampled from a man aged 18 to 29 in good health. Some clones in this sample may be carry-over from other donors' samples. Both conserved end residues are part of each CDR3. D genes are given only for firm matches. For some rows the clone size is stated as once, few or many, or as a class when expanded; others skip it.

v_gene	abundance	d_gene	j_gene	CDR3aa
TRBV11-2	NA	TRBD1	TRBJ2-5	CASSQRTGGQETQYF
TRBV19	NA	TRBD2	TRBJ2-2	CASSMGVAGEAGELFF
TRBV2	NA	TRBD1	TRBJ2-7	CASSTRDSYYEQYF
TRBV6-1	NA	NA	TRBJ1-6	CASSESAGEGNSPLHF
TRBV29-1	NA	TRBD1	TRBJ2-2	CSVGQGRELFF
TRBV6-1	NA	NA	TRBJ1-2	CASSSRGRSNYGYTF
TRBV19	NA	NA	TRBJ1-3	CASTGASGNTIYF
TRBV28	NA	TRBD2	TRBJ2-1	CASRPGLAYSSYNEQFF
TRBV28	NA	NA	TRBJ2-7	CASSFFGRGYEQYF
TRBV6-1	NA	NA	TRBJ2-7	CASSELKGGHYEQYF
TRBV27	NA	NA	TRBJ2-7	CASSLGSGGGEQYF
TRBV7-8	NA	TRBD2	TRBJ2-7	CASSTILKGLAYEQYF
TRBV6-4	once	TRBD2	TRBJ2-1	CASSPLAGGGYEQFF
TRBV19	NA	TRBD1	TRBJ2-7	CASRPTGEGSVEQYF
TRBV29-1	NA	NA	TRBJ2-5	CSVDSNEGETQYF
TRBV7-9	NA	TRBD1	TRBJ2-1	CASSSRDRVRDEQFF
TRBV11-2	NA	NA	TRBJ2-7	CASSLGEGIWQYF
TRBV4-3	NA	NA	TRBJ2-7	CASSQRADSAYYEQYF
TRBV7-9	NA	TRBD2	TRBJ2-2	CASSFHWRERLFRELFF
TRBV4-1	NA	NA	TRBJ2-7	CASSQYIEAYEQYF
TRBV4-3	NA	NA	TRBJ1-3	CASSQDGGTGNTIYF
TRBV18	NA	NA	TRBJ2-7	CASSPSRTSYEQYF
TRBV21-1	NA	NA	TRBJ2-2	CASSKPDRGPWELFF
TRBV4-2	once	NA	TRBJ1-2	CASSQDETGPFPAWGYTF
TRBV18	NA	TRBD2	TRBJ2-3	CASSPPSGTSGSRRTQYF
TRBV27	NA	NA	TRBJ2-6	CASSLFGSGANVLTF
TRBV6-5	NA	TRBD2	TRBJ2-1	CASSSPGLAGYNEQFF
TRBV19	NA	NA	TRBJ1-2	CASSPRGSRGGINYGYTF
TRBV10-3	NA	NA	TRBJ2-7	CAISESPVGEREQYF
TRBV9	NA	NA	TRBJ1-1	CASSGGLNTEAFF
TRBV5-1	NA	TRBD2	TRBJ2-1	CASSLPSGVYNEQFF
TRBV28	NA	NA	TRBJ2-7	CASSSHFKGPSYEQYF
TRBV19	NA	NA	TRBJ1-5	CASSIRHWEPKPGGEWCQPQHF
TRBV7-3	once	NA	TRBJ2-1	CASSATGNSYNEQFF
TRBV30	many	NA	TRBJ1-6	CAWSVGFREFGGSPLHF
TRBV6-6	NA	NA	TRBJ2-3	CASSYPREGDTDTQYF
TRBV4-3	NA	TRBD1	TRBJ2-2	CASSQVGNSAGGRAGELFF
TRBV7-2	NA	NA	TRBJ2-4	CASSPTEPASTQYF
TRBV5-1	NA	NA	TRBJ2-5	CASSLGAYQRVQETQYF
TRBV27	NA	NA	TRBJ2-2	CASSVRSGELFF
TRBV28	NA	NA	TRBJ2-2	CASSRGRTNTGELFF
TRBV15	NA	NA	TRBJ2-1	CATSRLASPYNEQFF
TRBV6-4	NA	NA	TRBJ2-1	CASSDSGGSHDEQFF
TRBV27	NA	TRBD2	TRBJ2-3	CATRLADTDTQYF
TRBV5-3	NA	NA	TRBJ1-1	CARSPGRPSRMNTEAFF
TRBV2	NA	NA	TRBJ2-7	CASRHPRGGYEQYF